A single sample is the source of the 31 T cell receptor beta chains below, sequenced in a study of blood T cells in healthy people across ages. Through a sample-barcoded 5' primer and a J-beta primer mix, a second PCR was run for roughly 7 to 11 cycles. TCRdb processed the 5' RACE reads anew with MiXCR; each CDR3 protein has one entry. Of about 1.5 million distinct CDR3 sequences listed, 42% are singletons. Specimen: blood. These receptors all stem from a woman younger than 35 in good health.

This clonotype was counted only a few times. The junction does not match germline at one end; this may be a read error. V is TRBV27 and J is TRBJ2-7; tentatively, D is TRBD1 (6 bases). The last part of the DNA fits TRBJ2-5 better; the J call may be wrong. CDR3 length: 14 amino acids. Germline-derived CDR1 and CDR2 are MNHEY and SMNVEV (reference sequence). The CDR3 sequence: CDSSLGAGRETQYF. The CDR3 DNA follows: TGTGACAGCAGTTTGGGGGCCGGTCGAGAGACCCAGTACTTC.

The chain recombines TRBV6-6 with TRBJ1-1, with D maybe TRBD1 (5 bases). The germline V and J ends were trimmed by 0 bases and 8 bases, with 16 bases remaining between them. The V gene's germline CDR1 is MNHNY and CDR2 SVGAGI (reference sequence). This CDR3 comprises 15 residues. Here the CDR3 reads CASSYSMDTGAEAFF. The CDR3 DNA reads as TGTGCCAGCAGTTACTCGATGGATACCGGGGCGGAAGCTTTCTTT.

This chain links TRBV7-8 with TRBJ2-5, with a possible D match to TRBD2 (7 bases). The J call may be wrong; the DNA end is better matched by TRBJ2-7. CDR3 size: 16 residues. Per germline, CDR1 SGHVS and CDR2 FQNEAQ. The CDR3 reads CASSLEAGAGAYEQYF. In DNA form, the CDR3 reads TGTGCCAGCAGCTTAGAGGCAGGGGCGGGAGCTTACGAGCAGTACTTC.

V usage is TRBV6-6 and J usage is TRBJ2-1, with TRBD2 as a possible D gene (5 bases). Per the germline V gene, CDR1 is MNHNY and CDR2 is SVGAGI (reference sequence). CDR3 length: 13 residues. Trimming pared 5 bases from V and 6 bases from J, leaving 11 bases between. As DNA, the CDR3 is TGTGCCAGCAGTCCGAGGGCCCTCAATGAGCAGTTCTTC. It yields the protein CASSPRALNEQFF.

This clonotype occurred a few times. The CDR3 spells CASSSGLAGPATDTQYF. In nucleotides, the CDR3 is TGTGCCAGCAGTTCAGGACTAGCGGGACCAGCCACAGATACGCAGTATTTT. The chain uses TRBV28 and TRBJ2-3; 12 nucleotides line up with TRBD2. Germline V gene sequence: CDR1 MDHEN, CDR2 SYDVKM. The CDR3 sequence is 17 residues long. The V and J ends lost 4 bases and 2 bases, in that order; junction bases with no gene match: 7.

This clonotype was seen only once. The chain links TRBV7-2 to TRBJ2-1; TRBD1 matches at 8 bases. The J call may be faulty, since TRBJ2-7 better matches the DNA end. Looked up from germline, CDR1 is SGHTA and CDR2 is FQGNSA. This CDR3 region has 15 residues. This CDR3 reads CASSPRTGPYNEQYF. In DNA form, the CDR3 reads TGTGCCAGCAGCCCTCGGACAGGGCCCTACAATGAGCAGTACTTC.

This clonotype was counted once. The V gene is TRBV5-1, the J gene TRBJ2-1; D may be TRBD2 (5 bases). The CDR3 length is 14 residues. In germline, CDR1 is SGHRS, CDR2 YFSETQ. The germline V and J ends were trimmed by 2 bases and 6 bases, with 12 bases remaining between them. In DNA form, the CDR3 reads TGCGCCAGCAGCTTTCCGAGGGCCAGCAATGAGCAGTTCTTC. Amino acids: CASSFPRASNEQFF.

The gene calls are TRBV12-3 or TRBV12-4 and TRBJ2-1; 14 bases line up with TRBD2. With 5 bases clipped from V and 10 bases from J, the junction kept 7 bases outside the gene matches. CDR3 length: 15 residues. The CDR3 nucleotides are TGTGCCAGCAGTCTGACTAGCGGGGGGGCTAAGGAGCAGTTCTTC. Translating gives CASSLTSGGAKEQFF.

The V and J genes are TRBV6-6 and TRBJ2-1, with 10 bases fitting TRBD1. The length of the CDR3 is 15 residues. The germline CDR1 and CDR2 sequences are MNHNY and SVGAGI (reference sequence). Germline trimming cut 6 bases from V and 10 bases from J; bases unmatched to any gene: 12. The CDR3 reads CASRPRDRGLYEQFF. The CDR3 coding sequence is TGTGCCAGCAGACCACGCGACAGGGGGCTATACGAGCAGTTCTTC.

This clonotype has more than one count but fewer than ten. CDR3 DNA: TGTGCCAGCACCGACCGGACATACACACAACAAGAGACCCAGTACTTC. Translation: CASTDRTYTQQETQYF. The chain carries TRBV7-9 and TRBJ2-5; TRBD1 might be the D (5 bases). Germline loops: CDR1 SEHNR, CDR2 FQNEAQ (reference sequence). Trimming pared 7 bases from V and 2 bases from J, leaving 20 bases between. This CDR3 has 16 residues. Full variable domain (outside the CDR3, taken from reference TRBV7-9 and TRBJ2-5): DTGVSQNPRHKITKRGQNVTFRCDPISEHNRLYWYRQTLGQGPEFLTYFQNEAQLEKSRLLSDRFSAERPKGSFSTLEIQRTEQGDSAMYLCASTDRTYTQQETQYFGPGTRLLVL.

The chain combines TRBV4-2 with TRBJ2-2; D unclear. This CDR3 has 12 amino acids. The V end was cut by 2 bases, the J end by 7 bases, with 5 bases between. Germline loops: CDR1 LGHNA, CDR2 YNFKEQ. The CDR3 DNA follows: TGTGCCAGCAGCCAAAATGGCGGGGAGCTGTTTTTT. It codes for CASSQNGGELFF.

The chain has TRBV20-1 and TRBJ2-7, with 7 bases that match TRBD1. V gave up 4 bases and J gave up 2 bases; unmatched junction bases: 5. CDR3 length: 13 amino acids. Per the germline V gene, CDR1 is DFQATT and CDR2 is SNEGSKA (reference sequence). The CDR3 is CSAKQGPAYEQYF. In DNA form, the CDR3 reads TGCAGTGCTAAACAGGGGCCCGCCTACGAGCAGTACTTC.

This clonotype was seen a few times. This chain joins TRBV6-2 or TRBV6-3 and TRBJ1-5; D is perhaps TRBD1 (6 bases). V lost 0 bases and J lost 0, with 21 bases in between. This CDR3 comprises 20 residues. From germline, CDR1 is MNHEY and CDR2 SVGEGT. The CDR3 DNA is TGTGCCAGCAGTTACTCAATCCGGGACACAGCGACGTATAGCAATCAGCCCCAGCATTTT. Translated, it gives CASSYSIRDTATYSNQPQHF.

The chain combines TRBV9 with TRBJ2-1; a weak D match, TRBD2 (6 bases). Germline lookup yields CDR1 SGDLS and CDR2 YYNGEE. Trimming pared 0 bases from V and 0 bases from J, leaving 10 bases between. CDR3 length: 16 amino acids. Here the CDR3 reads CASSVDGAGSYNEQFF. CDR3 in DNA: TGTGCCAGCAGCGTAGATGGAGCGGGCTCCTACAATGAGCAGTTCTTC.

The V call is TRBV20-1, the J call TRBJ2-7, with D possibly TRBD2 on 6 matching bases. The CDR3 sequence is 14 residues long. The germline gives CDR1 DFQATT, CDR2 SNEGSKA (reference sequence). V was trimmed by 3 bases and J by 2 bases, leaving 14 bases between them. Here the CDR3 DNA reads TGCAGTGCTAGCGGGGGTCACCTGGCCTACGAGCAGTACTTC. This encodes CSASGGHLAYEQYF.

This clonotype was detected once. The V and J genes are TRBV20-1 and TRBJ1-4; 8 bases agree with TRBD1. This CDR3 comprises 13 residues. V shed 3 bases, J shed 8 bases, and the junction held 5 bases outside the gene matches. Per the germline V gene, CDR1 is DFQATT and CDR2 is SNEGSKA (reference sequence). The CDR3 coding sequence is TGCAGTGCTAGGCAGGGGGCGGCAGAAAAACTGTTTTTT. It codes for CSARQGAAEKLFF.

The J gene is TRBJ2-7, the V gene TRBV7-2, with D possibly TRBD1 on 6 matching bases. Trimming removed 3 bases at V and 7 bases at J, with 19 bases between. CDR1 SGHTA and CDR2 FQGNSA come from the germline V gene. This CDR3 has 15 amino acids. The DNA for the CDR3 is TGTGCCAGCAGCTTTTCAGGGGTGACTATTAATGAGCAGTACTTC. This encodes CASSFSGVTINEQYF.

The rearrangement uses TRBV5-1 and TRBJ1-5, with 8 bases identical to TRBD1. Looked up from germline, CDR1 is SGHRS and CDR2 is YFSETQ. V lost 5 bases, J lost 6 bases, and 7 bases stayed unmatched. The length of the CDR3 is 14 residues. This chain's CDR3 is CASSPGQAGQPQHF. As DNA, the CDR3 is TGCGCCAGCAGTCCGGGACAGGCGGGTCAGCCCCAGCATTTT. Variable domain in full (rest from reference TRBV5-1 and TRBJ1-5): KAGVTQTPRYLIKTRGQQVTLSCSPISGHRSVSWYQQTPGQGLQFLFEYFSETQRNKGNFPGRFSGRQFSNSRSEMNVSTLELGDSALYLCASSPGQAGQPQHFGDGTRLSIL.

This clonotype was found a few times. The CDR3, as DNA: TGCAGCGATCACATCGAAGGGTATTCAGACTATGGCTACACCTTC. Residues: CSDHIEGYSDYGYTF. J is TRBJ1-2 and V is TRBV29-1; no reliable D call. CDR1 SQVTM and CDR2 ANQGSEA come from the germline V gene. The CDR3 has 15 residues. Trimming took 7 bases from V and 3 from J, leaving 21 bases between them. The entire variable domain, with the rest obtained from reference TRBV29-1 and TRBJ1-2, is as follows: SAVISQKPSRDICQRGTSLTIQCQVDSQVTMMFWYRQQPGQSLTLIATANQGSEATYESGFVIDKFPISRPNLTFSTLTVSNMSPEDSSIYLCSDHIEGYSDYGYTFGSGTRLTVV.

The gene calls are TRBV2 and TRBJ2-7; 9 bases fit TRBD1. Gene TRBJ2-5 matches the end of the DNA better, so the J call may be wrong. This CDR3 contains 14 residues. From germline, CDR1 is SNHLY and CDR2 FYNNEI. Written as DNA, the CDR3 is TGTGCCAGCAGCGTTACGACAGGGGGGGAGACCCAGTACTTC. Protein product: CASSVTTGGETQYF.

This clonotype was seen only a few times. This sequence joins TRBV20-1 and TRBJ2-2; 8 nucleotides match TRBD1. This CDR3 spans 16 amino acids. The junction had 3 bases not matched to a gene; V was cut back by 0 bases and J by 0 bases. Germline values: CDR1 DFQATT, CDR2 SNEGSKA (reference sequence). The DNA for the CDR3 is TGCAGTGCTAGAGAGGGGGGACAGGCGAACACCGGGGAGCTGTTTTTT. This gives the protein CSAREGGQANTGELFF.

This sequence joins TRBV20-1 and TRBJ1-1, with D unresolved. The CDR3 covers 13 residues. Germline V lookup: CDR1 DFQATT, CDR2 SNEGSKA (reference sequence). V gave up 5 bases and J gave up 1 base, with 11 bases separating them. CDR3 in amino acids: CSAGENPNTEAFF. The CDR3 bases are TGCAGTGCTGGGGAGAATCCGAACACTGAAGCTTTCTTT.

The chain combines TRBV11-2 with TRBJ2-1, with 8 bases aligning to TRBD2. The CDR3 consists of 16 residues. V lost 1 base, J lost 6 bases, and 8 bases stayed unmatched. CDR1 and CDR2 from the germline V gene are SGHAT and FQNNGV. CDR3 amino acids: CASSLGRSGRFNEQFF. The CDR3 coding sequence is TGTGCCAGCAGCTTAGGCAGAAGCGGGAGATTCAATGAGCAGTTCTTC.

J is TRBJ1-2 and V is TRBV6-1; D is undetermined. This CDR3 region has 11 residues. V lost 3 bases and J 10 bases, leaving 9 bases between the germline ends. The germline V gene has CDR1 MNHNS and CDR2 SASEGT. CDR3 amino acids: CASSDRVYYTF. CDR3 nucleotides: TGTGCCAGCAGTGACCGGGTTTACTACACCTTC.

The chain links TRBV28 to TRBJ1-2, with D possibly matching TRBD1 (6 bases). Looked up from germline, CDR1 is MDHEN and CDR2 is SYDVKM. The CDR3 is 16 amino acids. V shed 6 bases and J shed 1 base, with 18 bases lying between them. The CDR3 is CASSFAGAERNYGYTF. The CDR3 bases are TGTGCCAGCAGCTTCGCAGGGGCCGAACGTAACTATGGCTACACCTTC.

This clonotype has more than one count but fewer than ten. The J gene is TRBJ2-7, the V gene TRBV5-6, with 7 bases matching TRBD2. J was trimmed by 8 bases and V by 3 bases; bases with no gene match: 8. The CDR3 consists of 13 residues. The germline V gene has CDR1 SGHDT and CDR2 YYEEEE. The CDR3 sequence is CASSWGTTLKQYF. In DNA form, the CDR3 reads TGTGCCAGCAGCTGGGGGACTACCTTGAAGCAGTACTTC. Based on the CDR3 plus reference TRBV5-6 and TRBJ2-7, the full variable domain is DAGVTQSPTHLIKTRGQQVTLRCSPKSGHDTVSWYQQALGQGPQFIFQYYEEEERQRGNFPDRFSGHQFPNYSSELNVNALLLGDSALYLCASSWGTTLKQYFGPGTRLTVT.

The chain combines TRBV27 with TRBJ1-1; no clear D. V lost 4 bases, J lost 6 bases, and 15 bases lay in between. Germline V gene lookup returns CDR1 MNHEY and CDR2 SMNVEV (reference sequence). The CDR3 is made up of 14 amino acids. CDR3 nucleotide sequence: TGTGCCAGCAGTTCACCCTCCGAGTGGGCTGAAGCTTTCTTT. This encodes CASSSPSEWAEAFF.

This clonotype appeared a few times. The chain is built from TRBV7-2 and TRBJ2-5; 7 bases are a match to TRBD1. Germline CDR1 is SGHTA and CDR2 is FQGNSA. Trimming cost V 0 bases and J 3 bases; bases outside gene matches: 4. This CDR3 has 15 residues. CDR3 region: CASSLAGTDKETQYF. CDR3 nucleotide sequence: TGTGCCAGCAGCTTAGCCGGGACAGACAAAGAGACCCAGTACTTC.

This clonotype showed up many times. The chain is built from TRBV6-2 or TRBV6-3 and TRBJ2-1; D not resolved. The tail of the sequence fits TRBJ2-7 better, so the J call may be wrong. Germline assignment: CDR1 MNHEY and CDR2 SVGEGT. The CDR3 spans 14 residues. The CDR3 spells CASRGVSSYNEQYF. The CDR3 DNA sequence: TGTGCCAGCAGAGGCGTCAGCTCCTACAATGAGCAGTACTTC.

This clonotype showed up just a few times. The rearrangement joins TRBV12-3 or TRBV12-4 to TRBJ2-7; tentative D call: TRBD1 (5 bases). This CDR3 comprises 15 residues. With 2 bases removed from V and 2 bases from J, the gap between germline ends came to 13 bases. The CDR3 sequence: CASSLRQGSTYEQYF. CDR3 bases: TGTGCCAGCAGTTTAAGGCAGGGTTCGACCTACGAGCAGTACTTC.

The rearrangement links TRBV9 to TRBJ1-4; 9 nucleotides align to TRBD1. CDR1 is SGDLS, CDR2 YYNGEE, per germline. The CDR3 has 14 amino acids. J gave up 3 bases and V 3 bases, and 0 bases lay outside the gene matches. The chain's CDR3 is CASSGTGANEKLFF. The CDR3 DNA sequence: TGTGCCAGCAGCGGGACAGGGGCTAATGAAAAACTGTTTTTT.